A single sample gave rise to the 17 T cell receptor beta chains below, sequenced in a study of blood T cell repertoires in COVID-19. Sequencing used immunoSEQ multiplex PCR; TCRdb keeps in-frame clones, though not all of them. Among about 370,000 clones listed, 80% to 95% were seen once. Sequencing used PBMCs or T cells enriched from blood (not recorded which). All receptors come from a woman aged 40 to 50 who had been exposed to COVID-19.

V gene TRBV7-2 combines with J gene TRBJ1-4; D unresolved. Germline CDR1 SGHTA, CDR2 FQGNSA. Trimming removed 8 bases from V and 7 bases from J, with 14 bases in between. The CDR3 has 13 residues. CDR3 residues: CASSWGAGEKLFF. The CDR3 nucleotides read TGTGCCAGCTCTTGGGGAGCGGGTGAAAAACTGTTTTTT.

V gene TRBV6-5 combines with J gene TRBJ1-1; D might be TRBD1 (6 bases). The V gene's germline CDR1 is MNHEY and CDR2 SVGAGI. Between the trimmed V and J ends, which lost 6 bases and 0 bases, there was a span of 14 bases. The CDR3 has 15 residues. This CDR3 is CASSLSDSLNTEAFF. The CDR3 bases are TGTGCCAGCAGCCTTTCGGACAGTTTGAACACTGAAGCTTTCTTT.

CDR3 nucleotide sequence: TGTGCCAGCTCATCCGACTCGTCTAACGGCTACACCTTC. Its protein is CASSSDSSNGYTF. This chain joins TRBV18 and TRBJ1-2; D remains unclear. The V gene lost 5 bases and the J gene lost 8 bases, with 15 bases spanning the gap. Germline V gene lookup returns CDR1 KGHSH and CDR2 LQKENI. The CDR3 is made up of 13 amino acids.

This chain joins TRBV5-5 and TRBJ1-6; D gene ambiguous. Germline CDR1 and CDR2: SGHKS and YYEKEE (reference sequence). The CDR3 has 14 residues. Trimming pared 0 bases from V and 6 bases from J, leaving 7 bases between. In nucleotides, the CDR3 is TGTGCCAGCAGCTTGGATGTCCGTAATTCACCCCTCCACTTT. Translating gives CASSLDVRNSPLHF.

V is TRBV2 and J is TRBJ2-2, with D maybe TRBD2 (6 bases). Trimming cost V 5 bases and J 5 bases, with 18 bases left between them. The length of the CDR3 is 16 residues. Per germline, CDR1 SNHLY and CDR2 FYNNEI. The CDR3 region has the DNA TGTGCCAGCAGTTTAAAACCGGGACTTAGTACCGGGGAGCTGTTTTTT. This gives the protein CASSLKPGLSTGELFF. The whole variable domain, remainder taken from reference TRBV2 and TRBJ2-2, is EPEVTQTPSHQVTQMGQEVILRCVPISNHLYFYWYRQILGQKVEFLVSFYNNEISEKSEIFDDQFSVERPDGSNFTLKIRSTKLEDSAMYFCASSLKPGLSTGELFFGEGSRLTVL.

This chain links TRBV4-1 with TRBJ1-2; a weak D match, TRBD1 (6 bases). V was cut by 5 bases and J by 5 bases, with 18 bases left in between. CDR3 size: 15 residues. Germline assignment: CDR1 MGHRA and CDR2 YSYEKL. This chain's CDR3 is CASSIQAGGQYGYTF. The CDR3 DNA sequence: TGCGCCAGCAGCATCCAGGCGGGGGGGCAGTATGGCTACACCTTC.

Notes on this clone: Other DNA variants within this sample encode the same CDR3. The V and J genes are TRBV7-2 and TRBJ2-1; TRBD2 matches at 7 bases. The CDR3 runs 14 residues. CDR1 is SGHTA, CDR2 FQGNSA, per germline. V lost 2 bases and J lost 4; bases outside the gene matches: 2. The CDR3 DNA is TGTGCCAGCAGCTTACAGCGGGGATACAATGAGCAGTTCTTC. It is translated as CASSLQRGYNEQFF.

There are a few counts of this clone. The gene calls are TRBV15 and TRBJ1-2, with D perhaps TRBD1 (6 bases). Between the trimmed V and J ends, which lost 6 bases and 5 bases, there was a span of 13 bases. This CDR3 is 13 amino acids long. In germline, CDR1 is LNHNV, CDR2 YYDKDF (reference sequence). Here the CDR3 reads CATRIQGAYGYTF. The DNA of the CDR3 is TGTGCCACCAGGATACAGGGTGCTTATGGCTACACCTTC.

The chain combines TRBV5-1 with TRBJ2-7; 7 positions match TRBD1. The V gene's germline CDR1 is SGHRS and CDR2 YFSETQ. V shed 7 bases and J 3 bases; nucleotides not matched to a gene: 7. The CDR3 length is 13 residues. The DNA of the CDR3 is TGCGCCAGCCGAAACCGGGACAGCTACGAGCAGTACTTC. Protein product: CASRNRDSYEQYF.

The CDR3 protein is CATSDSISSQPYGYTF. For the CDR3, the DNA is TGTGCCACCAGTGACTCCATCTCCTCACAACCCTATGGCTACACCTTC. This chain connects TRBV24-1 to TRBJ1-2; unclear D gene. Trimming left V 4 bases short and J 4 bases short, with 18 bases between. This CDR3 is 16 amino acids long. Germline-derived CDR1 and CDR2 are KGHDR and SFDVKD.

This chain links TRBV7-2 with TRBJ1-4; a weak D match, TRBD1 (6 bases). V dropped 5 bases and J dropped 4 bases, with 14 bases sitting between them. Germline assignment: CDR1 SGHTA and CDR2 FQGNSA. The CDR3 runs 15 residues. The CDR3 loop reads CASSPAQGINEKLFF. Written as DNA, the CDR3 is TGTGCCAGCAGCCCGGCCCAGGGGATTAATGAAAAACTGTTTTTT.

V usage is TRBV3-1 (or the pseudogene TRBV3-2) and J usage is TRBJ2-5; perhaps TRBD1 as D (5 bases). There are 14 residues in the CDR3. The germline V and J ends were trimmed by 7 bases and 4 bases, with 16 bases remaining between them. The V gene's germline CDR1 is LGHDT and CDR2 YNNKEL (reference sequence). In nucleotides, the CDR3 is TGTGCCAGCACCAGGGCGAGGTTCGGAGAGACCCAGTACTTC. Translated: CASTRARFGETQYF.

CDR3 region: CASSLGLAGVSYEQYF. The CDR3 region has the DNA TGTGCCAGCAGCTTAGGGCTAGCGGGAGTGTCCTACGAGCAGTACTTC. V and J are TRBV11-3 and TRBJ2-7; TRBD2 agrees at 10 bases. The CDR3 is 16 amino acids. Trimming at V came to 1 base and at J to 1 base, leaving 4 bases not matched to a gene. The V gene's germline CDR1 is SGHNT and CDR2 YENEEA.

V is TRBV6-5 and J is TRBJ2-7; 7 nucleotides line up with TRBD2. V gave up 8 bases and J gave up 4 bases; unmatched junction bases: 8. CDR1 MNHEY and CDR2 SVGAGI come from the germline V gene. The CDR3 spans 13 residues. The CDR3 sequence is CASGWASGYEQYF. CDR3 nucleotides: TGTGCCAGCGGTTGGGCTAGCGGTTACGAGCAGTACTTC.

The gene calls are TRBV6-5 and TRBJ1-3; the D is unclear. Between the trimmed V and J ends, which lost 0 bases and 3 bases, there was a span of 3 bases. Germline assignment: CDR1 MNHEY and CDR2 SVGAGI. The CDR3 contains 13 residues. The CDR3 nucleotides are TGTGCCAGCAGTTACTCGAGTGGAAACACCATATATTTT. It translates to CASSYSSGNTIYF.

The rearrangement links TRBV7-2 to TRBJ2-1, with 8 bases that match TRBD2. After removal of 2 bases from V and 2 bases from J, the junction contained 2 bases not matched to a gene. The CDR3 sequence is 15 residues long. Per germline, CDR1 SGHTA and CDR2 FQGNSA. The CDR3 sequence: CASSLSGSTYNEQFF. The CDR3 DNA reads TGTGCCAGCAGCTTAAGCGGGAGCACCTACAATGAGCAGTTCTTC.

The CDR3, as DNA: TGTGCCAGCAGGTTACAGGGTTCGGGAAACACCATATATTTT. As protein: CASRLQGSGNTIYF. This sequence joins TRBV6-5 and TRBJ1-3, with a possible D match to TRBD1 (6 bases). Germline V gene sequence: CDR1 MNHEY, CDR2 SVGAGI. The CDR3 consists of 14 residues. Between the trimmed V and J ends, which lost 6 bases and 4 bases, there was a span of 13 bases.